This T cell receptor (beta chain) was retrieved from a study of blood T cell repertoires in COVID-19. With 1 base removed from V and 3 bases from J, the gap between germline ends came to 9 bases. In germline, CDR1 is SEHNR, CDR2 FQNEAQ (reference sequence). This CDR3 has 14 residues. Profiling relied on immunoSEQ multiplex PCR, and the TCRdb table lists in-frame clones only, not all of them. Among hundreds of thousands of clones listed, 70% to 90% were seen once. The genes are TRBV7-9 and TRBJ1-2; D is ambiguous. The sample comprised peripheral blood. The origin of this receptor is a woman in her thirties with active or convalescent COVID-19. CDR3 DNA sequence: TGTGCCAGCAGCTTAGATTGCGGTGACTATGGCTACACCTTC. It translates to CASSLDCGDYGYTF.